Following are 9 T cell receptor beta chains from one sample sequenced in a study of T cell responses to AZD1222 COVID-19 vaccine. Method: immunoSEQ multiplex PCR; TCRdb's copy keeps in-frame clones and lacks some. The sample contains 83,000 or so clones, around 90% of which appear only once. Sequencing was performed on peripheral blood, taken 28 days after the second AZD1222 dose. These receptor sequences come from an adult who received the AZD1222 COVID-19 vaccine.

The chain employs TRBV9 and TRBJ2-2; TRBD1 matches at 10 bases. Germline CDR1 and CDR2: SGDLS and YYNGEE. The CDR3 runs 16 residues. V lost 6 bases, J lost 3 bases, and 8 bases stayed unmatched. CDR3 DNA: TGTGCCAGCACGAGAACAGGACAGGGGGACACCGGGGAGCTGTTTTTT. It specifies CASTRTGQGDTGELFF.

The V call is TRBV27, the J call TRBJ1-5; D is unresolved. The CDR3 is 13 residues long. V lost 2 bases to trimming and J lost 7 bases, with 9 bases between them. Germline V CDR1 and CDR2: MNHEY, SMNVEV (reference sequence). The CDR3 is CASSLEGRQPQHF. The CDR3 nucleotides read TGTGCCAGCAGTTTAGAGGGTCGACAGCCCCAGCATTTT.

This clone was seen a single time. The V and J genes are TRBV27 and TRBJ2-2, with D tentatively TRBD2 (6 bases). Trimming took 6 bases from V and 7 from J, leaving 15 bases between them. This CDR3 is built from 14 residues. Germline V gene sequence: CDR1 MNHEY, CDR2 SMNVEV (reference sequence). The DNA for the CDR3 is TGTGCCAGCAGGGCCCGGGGGTCTCTCGGGGAGCTGTTTTTT. It specifies CASRARGSLGELFF.

The chain recombines TRBV7-9 with TRBJ2-1, with 8 nucleotides matching TRBD2. This CDR3 is 17 amino acids long. Trimming cost V 1 base and J 0 bases; bases outside gene matches: 5. The V gene's germline CDR1 is SEHNR and CDR2 FQNEAQ (reference sequence). In DNA, the CDR3 is TGTGCCAGCAGCTTAGTGCCTAGCGGGTTCTCCTACAATGAGCAGTTCTTC. Translated: CASSLVPSGFSYNEQFF. Together with reference TRBV7-9 and TRBJ2-1, the CDR3 gives the full variable domain: DTGVSQNPRHKITKRGQNVTFRCDPISEHNRLYWYRQTLGQGPEFLTYFQNEAQLEKSRLLSDRFSAERPKGSFSTLEIQRTEQGDSAMYLCASSLVPSGFSYNEQFFGPGTRLTVL.

This chain uses TRBV24-1 with TRBJ2-5; 11 bases fit TRBD2. The CDR3 covers 16 residues. CDR1 is KGHDR and CDR2 is SFDVKD in the germline V gene. J was trimmed by 1 base and V by 3 bases; bases with no gene match: 3. The CDR3 here is CATSDQGTSGQETQYF. The CDR3 DNA reads TGTGCCACCAGTGATCAAGGGACTAGCGGCCAAGAGACCCAGTACTTC.

This chain joins TRBV7-2 and TRBJ2-7; maybe TRBD2 (5 bases). Trimming left V 5 bases short and J 3 bases short, with 11 bases between. From germline, CDR1 is SGHTA and CDR2 FQGNSA. The CDR3 sequence is 13 residues long. Written as DNA, the CDR3 is TGTGCCAGCAGCCCTCCGGGGAGCTACGAGCAGTACTTC. Translating gives CASSPPGSYEQYF.

The chain joins TRBV29-1 to TRBJ2-1, with a possible D match to TRBD1 (5 bases). V dropped 7 bases and J dropped 7 bases, with 17 bases sitting between them. The CDR3 consists of 13 residues. In germline, CDR1 is SQVTM, CDR2 ANQGSEA. CDR3 sequence reads: CSAQGLGYNEQFF. The CDR3 coding sequence is TGCAGCGCCCAGGGCCTCGGGTATAATGAGCAGTTCTTC.

The chain combines TRBV18 with TRBJ2-7; D remains unclear. Per germline, CDR1 KGHSH and CDR2 LQKENI. Trimming removed 3 bases from V and 4 bases from J, with 7 bases in between. The CDR3 totals 12 residues. CDR3 in amino acids: CASSPGPYEQYF. Written as DNA, the CDR3 is TGTGCCAGCTCACCGGGCCCTTACGAGCAGTACTTC.

V and J are TRBV28 and TRBJ1-5; D is uncertain. Germline lookup yields CDR1 MDHEN and CDR2 SYDVKM. V was pared by 5 bases and J by 4 bases, with 21 bases between. This CDR3 is 17 amino acids long. DNA for the CDR3: TGTGCCAGCAGTCACCCCTCGGACCTATCATTTAATCAGCCCCAGCATTTT. Translating it yields CASSHPSDLSFNQPQHF.